The 13 T cell receptor beta chains given below trace back to one sample, sequenced in a study of blood T cell repertoires in COVID-19. Libraries were prepared by immunoSEQ multiplex PCR; TCRdb keeps only in-frame clonotypes and omits some of them. The table shows roughly 310,000 clones, with about nine tenths occurring only once. The sequencing input was peripheral blood. Source of these receptors: a woman aged 30 to 39 with COVID-19, enrolled during active disease.

The chain couples TRBV9 to TRBJ1-1; 7 bases map to TRBD1. Germline assignment: CDR1 SGDLS and CDR2 YYNGEE. The J segment lost 3 bases and the V segment lost 0 bases, leaving 2 bases of the junction unmatched. The CDR3 extends over 14 amino acids. The CDR3 sequence is CASSVVQGDTEAFF. CDR3 DNA sequence: TGTGCCAGCAGCGTAGTGCAGGGGGACACTGAAGCTTTCTTT.

This clone appeared many times. The chain joins TRBV9 to TRBJ1-1, with 10 bases that match TRBD1. Germline loops: CDR1 SGDLS, CDR2 YYNGEE. This CDR3 is built from 15 residues. With V trimmed by 4 bases and J by 6 bases, 9 bases remained unmatched. The CDR3 reads CASSPVRQGAAEAFF. Written as DNA, the CDR3 is TGTGCCAGCAGCCCAGTGAGACAGGGGGCAGCTGAAGCTTTCTTT.

V is TRBV20-1 and J is TRBJ1-6; D is ambiguous. This CDR3 is built from 11 residues. Germline V gene lookup returns CDR1 DFQATT and CDR2 SNEGSKA (reference sequence). The ends were cut back, 6 bases at V and 7 bases at J, with 7 bases in the middle. The CDR3 DNA reads TGCAGTGCCCAGAAAAATTCACCCCTCCACTTT. Protein product: CSAQKNSPLHF.

This clone was observed once. The rearrangement uses TRBV5-1 and TRBJ1-4; D might be TRBD1 (5 bases). The germline V and J ends were trimmed by 0 bases and 6 bases, with 12 bases remaining between them. Germline V CDR1 and CDR2: SGHRS, YFSETQ. There are 15 residues in the CDR3. CDR3 in DNA: TGCGCCAGCAGCTTGGCCCGTGGGGGGGATGAAAAACTGTTTTTT. It specifies CASSLARGGDEKLFF.

This rearrangement joins TRBV6-5 to TRBJ2-5, with 8 bases lining up with TRBD1. Germline CDR1 is MNHEY and CDR2 is SVGAGI. The CDR3 extends over 13 amino acids. Losses at the gene ends were 6 bases for V and 4 bases for J; bases not matched to a gene: 4. CDR3 nucleotide sequence: TGTGCCAGCAGCCCGACAGGGGTAGAGACCCAGTACTTC. It yields the protein CASSPTGVETQYF.

The chain carries TRBV15 and TRBJ1-2; perhaps TRBD1 as D (5 bases). The germline V and J ends were trimmed by 3 bases and 6 bases, with 11 bases remaining between them. Germline CDR1 and CDR2: LNHNV and YYDKDF (reference sequence). The CDR3 runs 13 residues. CDR3: CATSSGGWHGYTF. The CDR3 DNA reads as TGTGCCACCAGCAGCGGGGGATGGCATGGCTACACCTTC.

This clone was seen just once. The DNA of the CDR3 is TGTGCCAGCAGTGACGGGAATGGCTACACCTTC. Translating gives CASSDGNGYTF. The V call is TRBV6-2 or TRBV6-3, the J call TRBJ1-2, with D unclear. Trimming removed 5 bases from V and 6 bases from J, with 7 bases in between. This CDR3 has 11 residues. Germline CDR1 is MNHEY and CDR2 is SVGEGT.

The V gene is TRBV5-6, the J gene TRBJ1-1; D gene unclear. This CDR3 spans 13 amino acids. Trimming removed 1 base at V and 2 bases at J, with 6 bases between. The V gene's germline CDR1 is SGHDT and CDR2 YYEEEE. The CDR3 loop is CASSLSVNTEAFF. The CDR3 nucleotides read TGTGCCAGCAGCTTGAGCGTAAACACTGAAGCTTTCTTT.

The chain links TRBV19 to TRBJ1-3; 8 bases fit TRBD1. After removal of 4 bases from V and 3 bases from J, the junction contained 8 bases not matched to a gene. The CDR3 extends over 16 amino acids. Per germline, CDR1 LNHDA and CDR2 SQIVND (reference sequence). CDR3 loop: CASSTERTGFGNTIYF. CDR3 in DNA: TGTGCCAGTAGTACCGAGCGGACAGGGTTTGGAAACACCATATATTTT.

The chain recombines TRBV5-1 with TRBJ1-6, with TRBD1 matching 8 bases. There are 15 residues in the CDR3. Germline CDR1 is SGHRS and CDR2 is YFSETQ. The V segment lost 4 bases and the J segment 9 bases; nucleotides outside the gene matches: 9. Written as DNA, the CDR3 is TGCGCCAGCAGCCCCGACCCAGGGGGCTCTTCACCCCTCCACTTT. This encodes CASSPDPGGSSPLHF.

This clone was found once. The chain couples TRBV3-1 (or the pseudogene TRBV3-2) to TRBJ1-1; D not certain. Germline V CDR1 and CDR2: LGHDT, YNNKEL (reference sequence). Deletions cut 3 bases from V and 4 bases from J, with 3 bases between. The CDR3 sequence is 11 residues long. CDR3 sequence: CASSQSTEAFF. The CDR3 coding sequence is TGTGCCAGCAGCCAGAGCACTGAAGCTTTCTTT.

This chain joins TRBV5-1 and TRBJ1-4, with 9 bases fitting TRBD1. The V segment lost 2 bases and the J segment 6 bases; nucleotides outside the gene matches: 8. From germline, CDR1 is SGHRS and CDR2 YFSETQ. This CDR3 comprises 16 residues. CDR3: CASSFNPGQGYEKLFF. CDR3 DNA: TGCGCCAGCAGCTTTAATCCGGGACAGGGATATGAAAAACTGTTTTTT.

In this sample, this clone turned up once. V gene TRBV30 combines with J gene TRBJ2-1, with 7 bases identical to TRBD1. With 3 bases clipped from V and 3 bases from J, the junction kept 5 bases outside the gene matches. CDR1 GTSNPN and CDR2 SVGIG come from the germline V gene (reference sequence). This CDR3 spans 14 amino acids. CDR3 loop: CAWSYDRDYNEQFF. As DNA, the CDR3 is TGTGCCTGGAGCTACGACAGGGACTACAATGAGCAGTTCTTC. The full variable domain, completed using reference TRBV30 and TRBJ2-1, is SQTIHQWPATLVQPVGSPLSLECTVEGTSNPNLYWYRQAAGRGLQLLFYSVGIGQISSEVPQNLSASRPQDRQFILSSKKLLLSDSGFYLCAWSYDRDYNEQFFGPGTRLTVL.